The 27 T cell receptor beta chains below were found in one sample sequenced in a study of shared clonotypes between healthy human individuals. Clones were read by immunoSEQ multiplex PCR, and TCRdb kept only the in-frame ones, dropping some. The sample consists of a few million clones, approximately 94% of them appearing once. Input material: naive CD4+ T cells sorted from blood. Subset in this sample: CD45RA+ positively selected. The receptors come from a man younger than 30 in good health.

This clone was seen only once. The rearrangement uses TRBV18 and TRBJ1-5; 11 bases agree with TRBD1. Germline values: CDR1 KGHSH, CDR2 LQKENI. The CDR3 sequence is 16 residues long. The V gene end was trimmed by 0 bases and the J gene end by 12 bases; junction bases not matched to a gene: 10. The CDR3 DNA follows: TGTGCCAGCTCACCACCGGAGGACAGGGGGCCCCGGCGCCAGCATTTT. This encodes CASSPPEDRGPRRQHF.

The chain links TRBV5-4 to TRBJ2-7, with D possibly TRBD1 on 8 matching bases. Germline V CDR1 and CDR2: SGHNT, YYREEE (reference sequence). This CDR3 spans 15 amino acids. V lost 0 bases to trimming and J lost 5 bases, with 15 bases between them. The CDR3 loop is CASSLANRGRDEQYF. The CDR3 nucleotides read TGTGCCAGCAGCTTGGCCAACAGGGGGAGGGACGAGCAGTACTTC.

The rearrangement links TRBV4-1 to TRBJ2-7, with 7 nucleotides matching TRBD1. CDR1 MGHRA and CDR2 YSYEKL come from the germline V gene. The CDR3 is 11 amino acids. Trimming cost V 1 base and J 12 bases; bases outside gene matches: 3. The CDR3 sequence: CASSQGGTVYF. The CDR3 DNA reads TGCGCCAGCAGCCAAGGGGGGACAGTGTACTTC.

This chain connects TRBV2 to TRBJ1-6, with no clear D. The CDR3 loop spans 14 amino acids. The V end lost 5 bases, the J end lost 5 bases, and 10 bases lay between the germline ends. Germline CDR1 and CDR2: SNHLY and FYNNEI. CDR3 sequence: CASSYGPNNSPLHF. DNA of the CDR3: TGTGCCAGCAGTTACGGCCCTAATAATTCACCCCTCCACTTT.

This clone was observed a single time. The chain joins TRBV5-1 to TRBJ2-5; 7 bases agree with TRBD2. Trimming took 3 bases from V and 7 from J; bases not matched to a gene: 12. Germline lookup yields CDR1 SGHRS and CDR2 YFSETQ. The CDR3 length is 15 residues. The CDR3 DNA reads TGCGCCAGCAGCTCGATACAGACTAGCACAGGGACCCAGTACTTC. It codes for CASSSIQTSTGTQYF.

This sequence joins TRBV30 and TRBJ2-1; the match to TRBD2 covers 7 bases. The V gene's germline CDR1 is GTSNPN and CDR2 SVGIG (reference sequence). The CDR3 extends over 15 amino acids. V trimming: 1 base; J trimming: 8 bases; junction bases outside the gene matches: 11. Written as DNA, the CDR3 is TGTGCCTGGAGTGCCCCCCTGGCGGGAGCTTATGAGCAGTTCTTC. Translation gives CAWSAPLAGAYEQFF.

The chain couples TRBV2 to TRBJ2-3, with 10 nucleotides matching TRBD1. Losses at the gene ends were 6 bases for V and 6 bases for J; bases not matched to a gene: 9. Germline CDR1 is SNHLY and CDR2 is FYNNEI. The CDR3 is 15 residues long. CDR3 coding DNA: TGTGCCAGCAGGGTAGACAGGGGGCAATGGGATACGCAGTATTTT. As protein: CASRVDRGQWDTQYF. The full variable domain, rest sourced from reference TRBV2 and TRBJ2-3, is EPEVTQTPSHQVTQMGQEVILRCVPISNHLYFYWYRQILGQKVEFLVSFYNNEISEKSEIFDDQFSVERPDGSNFTLKIRSTKLEDSAMYFCASRVDRGQWDTQYFGPGTRLTVL.

The rearrangement links TRBV29-1 to TRBJ2-7; the D gene is possibly TRBD2 (5 bases). CDR1 and CDR2 (germline): SQVTM, ANQGSEA. Trimming shortened V by 4 bases and J by 3 bases, and 19 bases separated the two germline ends. The CDR3 is made up of 15 amino acids. In DNA form, the CDR3 reads TGCAGCGTTGCTGAGGGTGCCGCGGCATTCTACGAGCAGTACTTC. Encoded protein: CSVAEGAAAFYEQYF.

The chain uses TRBV28 and TRBJ1-2; perhaps TRBD1 as D (6 bases). The CDR3 contains 16 residues. The germline CDR1 and CDR2 sequences are MDHEN and SYDVKM. The germline V and J ends were trimmed by 5 bases and 5 bases, with 21 bases remaining between them. The CDR3 DNA sequence: TGTGCCAGCAGTCTACCAGCGCAACTAGGGGGTTATGGCTACACCTTC. Amino acid sequence: CASSLPAQLGGYGYTF.

The CDR3 region has the DNA TGCGCCAGCAGTTTCCAGGGCACCACCGGGGAGCTGTTTTTT. This translates into CASSFQGTTGELFF. The rearrangement uses TRBV5-1 and TRBJ2-2, with D tentatively TRBD1 (5 bases). The V end was cut by 5 bases, the J end by 4 bases, with 12 bases between. The CDR3 has 14 residues. Germline V gives CDR1 SGHRS, CDR2 YFSETQ.

The J gene is TRBJ1-4, the V gene TRBV4-1; D perhaps matches TRBD1 (5 bases). V lost 3 bases, J lost 7 bases, and 21 bases lay in between. Per germline, CDR1 MGHRA and CDR2 YSYEKL. This CDR3 spans 17 amino acids. CDR3 nucleotide sequence: TGCGCCAGCAGCCATACATTCTCGGCAGGGTCGATTGAAAAACTGTTTTTT. Amino acid sequence: CASSHTFSAGSIEKLFF.

The chain carries TRBV5-6 and TRBJ2-2; no firm D call. This CDR3 region has 17 residues. V lost 2 bases and J lost 4, with 18 bases in between. The germline V gene has CDR1 SGHDT and CDR2 YYEEEE. The CDR3 loop reads CASSLGRPLLSTGELFF. In DNA form, the CDR3 reads TGTGCCAGCAGCTTAGGCAGGCCCCTTCTCAGCACCGGGGAGCTGTTTTTT.

This rearrangement joins TRBV6-5 to TRBJ2-7; D is uncertain. This CDR3 is 14 amino acids long. Per the germline V gene, CDR1 is MNHEY and CDR2 is SVGAGI. Trimming stripped 4 bases from V and 6 bases from J, with 16 bases between. The CDR3: CASSSLRDLGEQYF. The CDR3 DNA reads TGTGCCAGCAGTTCTCTAAGAGATCTGGGCGAGCAGTACTTC.

The chain combines TRBV11-2 with TRBJ1-4, with TRBD1 matching 7 bases. CDR1 and CDR2 from the germline V gene are SGHAT and FQNNGV. CDR3 length: 14 residues. Trimming removed 3 bases from V and 7 bases from J; junction bases left unmatched: 5. The CDR3 is CASSFGDRAEKLFF. In DNA form, the CDR3 reads TGTGCCAGCAGCTTTGGTGACAGGGCTGAAAAACTGTTTTTT.

Of note for this clone: In the same sample, other DNA sequences code for this CDR3. The rearrangement joins TRBV5-1 to TRBJ2-1, with 7 bases matching TRBD2. Unmatched junction bases numbered 1, after V lost 0 bases and J lost 1 base. Per the germline V gene, CDR1 is SGHRS and CDR2 is YFSETQ. CDR3 length equals 15 residues. The CDR3 sequence is CASSLASGSYNEQFF. CDR3 DNA: TGCGCCAGCAGCTTGGCTAGCGGATCCTACAATGAGCAGTTCTTC.

V is TRBV27 and J is TRBJ2-1; D unclear. The CDR3 spans 13 residues. Looked up from germline, CDR1 is MNHEY and CDR2 is SMNVEV (reference sequence). V was cut by 4 bases and J by 6 bases, with 10 bases left in between. DNA of the CDR3: TGTGCCAGCAGTTCCCTACTTCCCAATGAGCAGTTCTTC. Translated, it gives CASSSLLPNEQFF.

This rearrangement joins TRBV18 to TRBJ2-2; D possibly corresponds to TRBD2 (6 bases). Per germline, CDR1 KGHSH and CDR2 LQKENI. The CDR3 spans 14 residues. Trimming pared 5 bases from V and 5 bases from J, leaving 12 bases between. Here the CDR3 DNA reads TGTGCCAGCTCAACGGGACTCCAGACCGGGGAGCTGTTTTTT. Its protein is CASSTGLQTGELFF.

V is TRBV10-1 and J is TRBJ2-2, with D possibly called TRBD1 or TRBD2 (5 bases each). The V end lost 4 bases, the J end lost 7 bases, and 16 bases lay between the germline ends. CDR3 length: 15 residues. Germline values: CDR1 WNHNN, CDR2 SYGVQD (reference sequence). The CDR3 spells CASSAGQGDVGELFF. Here the CDR3 DNA reads TGCGCCAGCAGTGCGGGGCAGGGCGATGTCGGGGAGCTGTTTTTT.

The J gene is TRBJ1-4, the V gene TRBV6-1; 9 bases fit TRBD1. The CDR3 totals 14 residues. V was pared by 3 bases and J by 7 bases, with 3 bases of the junction left unmatched. Per the germline V gene, CDR1 is MNHNS and CDR2 is SASEGT. The CDR3 protein is CASSEDRGVEKLFF. The CDR3 DNA reads TGTGCCAGCAGTGAGGACAGGGGAGTTGAAAAACTGTTTTTT.

This chain connects TRBV5-1 to TRBJ2-2; D ambiguous. The CDR3 sequence is 17 residues long. CDR1 is SGHRS, CDR2 YFSETQ, per germline. V lost 4 bases and J 6 bases, leaving 22 bases between the germline ends. This CDR3 reads CASSPGPRIARAGELFF. For the CDR3, the DNA is TGCGCCAGCAGCCCGGGCCCCCGGATTGCCCGTGCCGGGGAGCTGTTTTTT.

This chain joins TRBV11-2 and TRBJ2-7, with a tentative D call TRBD2 (5 bases). CDR1 is SGHAT and CDR2 is FQNNGV in the germline V gene. The CDR3 contains 13 residues. Trimming removed 5 bases from V and 2 bases from J, with 10 bases in between. The CDR3 region has the DNA TGTGCCAGCAGCGCGACCGGGACCTACGAGCAGTACTTC. It codes for CASSATGTYEQYF.

V usage is TRBV19 and J usage is TRBJ2-7; either TRBD1 or TRBD2 may supply D (7 bases each). This CDR3 is 14 amino acids long. V gave up 7 bases and J gave up 2 bases, with 15 bases separating them. The germline V gene encodes CDR1 LNHDA and CDR2 SQIVND (reference sequence). The chain's CDR3 is CASTSTGTTYEQYF. In DNA, the CDR3 is TGTGCCAGTACTTCGACAGGGACTACCTACGAGCAGTACTTC.

J is TRBJ2-2 and V is TRBV5-6; TRBD2 matches 10 bases. The J segment lost 1 base and the V segment lost 1 base, leaving 1 base of the junction unmatched. This CDR3 region has 16 residues. CDR1 SGHDT and CDR2 YYEEEE come from the germline V gene. In DNA form, the CDR3 reads TGTGCCAGCAGCTTGAGACTAGCGGGGAACACCGGGGAGCTGTTTTTT. Translated, it gives CASSLRLAGNTGELFF.

This clone was picked up a small number of times. The chain has TRBV30 and TRBJ1-1, with TRBD1 as a possible D gene (5 bases). V dropped 7 bases and J dropped 1 base, with 13 bases sitting between them. Per germline, CDR1 GTSNPN and CDR2 SVGIG (reference sequence). The CDR3 contains 13 residues. CDR3 coding DNA: TGTGCCTCGATAACCGACAGGAACACTGAAGCTTTCTTT. Residues: CASITDRNTEAFF.

In its sample, this clone was seen once. V gene TRBV18 combines with J gene TRBJ1-5; D is undetermined. CDR1 and CDR2 from the germline V gene are KGHSH and LQKENI. V lost 3 bases, J lost 6 bases, and 12 bases lay in between. The CDR3 is made up of 14 amino acids. The CDR3 here is CASSPDPSGQPQHF. The CDR3 bases are TGTGCCAGCTCACCCGATCCTTCTGGTCAGCCCCAGCATTTT.

V usage is TRBV10-3 and J usage is TRBJ2-5, with 8 bases that match TRBD1. This CDR3 is built from 15 residues. CDR1 and CDR2 (germline): ENHRY, SYGVKD. With 0 bases clipped from V and 5 bases from J, the junction kept 5 bases outside the gene matches. The CDR3 sequence is CAISESDRGRETQYF. CDR3 nucleotide sequence: TGTGCCATCAGTGAGTCAGACAGGGGTAGGGAGACCCAGTACTTC.

The rearrangement joins TRBV6-6 to TRBJ1-2; 8 bases are shared with TRBD1. The CDR3 is made up of 14 amino acids. V trimming: 6 bases; J trimming: 5 bases; junction bases outside the gene matches: 8. Germline V gene sequence: CDR1 MNHNY, CDR2 SVGAGI (reference sequence). As DNA, the CDR3 is TGTGCCAGCAGACCTCCGGGACAGGCTTATGGCTACACCTTC. This sequence encodes CASRPPGQAYGYTF.